The 8 T cell receptor beta chains below come from one sample, sequenced in a study of T cells in Graves' hyperthyroidism and ophthalmopathy. RNA transcripts gave rise to amplified TCR beta CDR3 regions. The TCR CDR3 first-round RT-PCR relied on the HTBI primer set. TCRdb analysed the multiplex PCR reads with MiXCR anew, one entry per CDR3 protein. The sample shows about 700,000 distinct CDR3 sequences, 12% to 15% of them seen only once. Sequencing was performed on blood. All receptors derive from a young woman with Graves' hyperthyroidism.

This clonotype was seen ten or more times. This sequence joins TRBV6-1 and TRBJ2-1; 10 bases map to TRBD2. V gave up 3 bases and J gave up 2 bases; unmatched junction bases: 4. This CDR3 region has 16 residues. CDR1 is MNHNS, CDR2 SASEGT, per germline. DNA for the CDR3: TGTGCCAGCAGTGACCTAGCGGGAGCTCCCTACAATGAGCAGTTCTTC. The encoded protein is CASSDLAGAPYNEQFF.

This clonotype occurred many times. The DNA of the CDR3 is TGCAGTGCTAGAGGGGGTACGGGCACAGATACGCAGTATTTT. Its protein product is CSARGGTGTDTQYF. The genes are TRBV20-1 and TRBJ2-3, with unresolved D. This CDR3 has 14 amino acids. Germline V CDR1 and CDR2: DFQATT, SNEGSKA (reference sequence). The V gene lost 1 base and the J gene lost 1 base, with 9 bases spanning the gap.

This clonotype was counted once. This chain connects TRBV20-1 to TRBJ2-1; 10 nucleotides line up with TRBD2. CDR3 length equals 15 residues. Germline CDR1 is DFQATT and CDR2 is SNEGSKA (reference sequence). Unmatched junction bases numbered 11, after V lost 3 bases and J lost 9 bases. The CDR3 spells CSASSTSGIKVEQFF. DNA of the CDR3: TGCAGTGCTAGTTCTACTAGCGGGATCAAAGTTGAGCAGTTCTTC.

This clonotype was picked up many times. V gene TRBV2 combines with J gene TRBJ2-3; 8 bases fit TRBD1. The J segment lost 3 bases and the V segment lost 4 bases, leaving 9 bases of the junction unmatched. This CDR3 comprises 16 residues. Per germline, CDR1 SNHLY and CDR2 FYNNEI. The CDR3 DNA reads as TGTGCCAGCAGTGGTCCAACAGGGGGACGGACAGATACGCAGTATTTT. This encodes CASSGPTGGRTDTQYF. The entire variable domain, with the rest obtained from reference TRBV2 and TRBJ2-3, is as follows: EPEVTQTPSHQVTQMGQEVILRCVPISNHLYFYWYRQILGQKVEFLVSFYNNEISEKSEIFDDQFSVERPDGSNFTLKIRSTKLEDSAMYFCASSGPTGGRTDTQYFGPGTRLTVL.

This rearrangement joins TRBV19 to TRBJ2-7, with D possibly being TRBD1 (5 bases). The CDR3 is 11 residues long. V dropped 8 bases and J dropped 5 bases, with 10 bases sitting between them. Germline CDR1 LNHDA, CDR2 SQIVND (reference sequence). The DNA for the CDR3 is TGTGCCAGTCGCCAGGGCCACGAGCAGTACTTC. Its protein product is CASRQGHEQYF.

This clonotype was seen repeatedly, ten times or more. The junction departs from germline at one end; a sequencing error may be responsible. The chain carries TRBV11-2 and TRBJ2-1, with D perhaps TRBD1 (6 bases). Germline V gene data show CDR1 as SGHAT and CDR2 as FQNNGV. The CDR3 runs 14 residues. The CDR3 sequence: CASSLRAPGASPVF. CDR3 DNA: TGTGCCAGCAGCTTACGGGCCCCAGGGGCCAGCCCCGTCTTC. The variable domain in full, with the rest retrieved from reference TRBV11-2 and TRBJ2-1, is EAGVAQSPRYKIIEKRQSVAFWCNPISGHATLYWYQQILGQGPKLLIQFQNNGVVDDSQLPKDRFSAERLKGVDSTLKIQPAKLEDSAVYLCASSLRAPGASPVFGPGTRLTVL.

This clonotype was seen ten or more times. The chain has TRBV28 and TRBJ1-3; D remains unclear. This CDR3 has 16 amino acids. Germline lookup yields CDR1 MDHEN and CDR2 SYDVKM. The V and J ends lost 2 bases and 2 bases respectively, with 13 bases between them. CDR3 loop: CASSLPLGVTGNTIYF. The DNA of the CDR3 is TGTGCCAGCAGTTTACCGCTTGGGGTCACTGGAAACACCATATATTTT.

This clonotype was seen repeatedly, ten times or more. The chain uses TRBV4-1 and TRBJ1-5; D possibly corresponds to TRBD1 (6 bases). Trimming pared 0 bases from V and 2 bases from J, leaving 11 bases between. Germline V CDR1 and CDR2: MGHRA, YSYEKL. CDR3 size: 16 residues. CDR3 nucleotides: TGCGCCAGCAGCCAAGATGGGGGGGCAGGCAATCAGCCCCAGCATTTT. Translated: CASSQDGGAGNQPQHF.